A single sample is the source of the 17 T cell receptor beta chains below, sequenced in a study of blood T cell repertoires in COVID-19. Produced via immunoSEQ multiplex PCR; TCRdb's table is partial and in-frame only. The sample records 150,000 to 200,000 clones, around nine tenths being singletons. The sample consisted of peripheral blood. These receptors came from a man aged 35 to 55 with active or convalescent COVID-19.

The V and J genes are TRBV29-1 and TRBJ2-1, with 8 bases fitting TRBD2. J lost 7 bases, V lost 4 bases, and 9 bases had no gene match. The CDR3 is 14 amino acids. The V gene's germline CDR1 is SQVTM and CDR2 ANQGSEA. The CDR3 region has the DNA TGCAGCGTTGCAAGCGGGGGAGTTTGGAATGAGCAGTTCTTC. It yields the protein CSVASGGVWNEQFF.

The chain combines TRBV2 with TRBJ1-1; a weak D match, TRBD1 (6 bases). V was cut by 4 bases and J by 2 bases, with 11 bases left in between. There are 14 residues in the CDR3. Germline values: CDR1 SNHLY, CDR2 FYNNEI. The CDR3 here is CASSGQAANTEAFF. The CDR3, as DNA: TGTGCCAGCAGTGGACAGGCCGCAAACACTGAAGCTTTCTTT.

This chain uses TRBV7-9 with TRBJ1-2; D is undetermined. V shed 2 bases and J shed 8 bases, with 9 bases lying between them. The germline gives CDR1 SEHNR, CDR2 FQNEAQ (reference sequence). This CDR3 is built from 12 residues. The DNA for the CDR3 is TGTGCCAGCAGCTTAAATGGTGGCGGCTACACCTTC. Its translation is CASSLNGGGYTF.

This chain uses TRBV7-2 with TRBJ2-1; TRBD2 agrees at 13 bases. The CDR3 runs 17 residues. CDR1 is SGHTA and CDR2 is FQGNSA in the germline V gene. J gave up 0 bases and V 6 bases, and 5 bases lay outside the gene matches. The CDR3 is CASRTSGGRSSYNEQFF. CDR3 nucleotide sequence: TGTGCCAGCAGGACTAGCGGGGGGAGGAGCTCCTACAATGAGCAGTTCTTC.

The chain has TRBV5-6 and TRBJ1-5; 11 bases line up with TRBD1. Germline V CDR1 and CDR2: SGHDT, YYEEEE. This CDR3 has 17 residues. The junction had 11 bases not matched to a gene; V was cut back by 4 bases and J by 5 bases. CDR3 region: CASSSRTGGWFDQPQHF. DNA for the CDR3: TGTGCCAGCAGCAGCCGGACAGGGGGCTGGTTCGATCAGCCCCAGCATTTT.

The chain is built from TRBV7-2 and TRBJ2-7; no reliable D call. The V gene's germline CDR1 is SGHTA and CDR2 FQGNSA. Trimming removed 3 bases at V and 3 bases at J, with 3 bases between. The CDR3 length is 11 residues. The DNA of the CDR3 is TGTGCCAGCAGCTTGTACTACGAGCAGTACTTC. Amino acids: CASSLYYEQYF.

The chain links TRBV6-5 to TRBJ2-5; TRBD2 aligns across 8 bases. The V and J ends lost 6 bases and 9 bases, in that order; junction bases with no gene match: 9. The CDR3 is 13 residues long. Germline V gene data show CDR1 as MNHEY and CDR2 as SVGAGI. CDR3 in amino acids: CASRPGGGRAQYF. The CDR3 bases are TGTGCCAGCAGGCCCGGGGGGGGAAGGGCCCAGTACTTC.

V and J are TRBV7-9 and TRBJ1-4, with 9 bases identical to TRBD1. The trim removed 5 bases at V and 12 bases at J, leaving 13 bases unmatched. The CDR3 sequence is 15 residues long. Germline assignment: CDR1 SEHNR and CDR2 FQNEAQ (reference sequence). As DNA, the CDR3 is TGTGCCAGCAGCCTGGGACAGGGACTAATGAAGGAACTGTTTTTT. This translates into CASSLGQGLMKELFF.

This chain uses TRBV5-1 with TRBJ1-1; D unresolved. CDR3 length: 14 residues. Germline V gene data show CDR1 as SGHRS and CDR2 as YFSETQ. V lost 1 base to trimming and J lost 5 bases, with 12 bases between them. The CDR3 here is CASSLNIPGTEAFF. In DNA, the CDR3 is TGCGCCAGCAGCTTGAATATACCGGGGACTGAAGCTTTCTTT.

The rearrangement joins TRBV6-1 to TRBJ1-1; D remains unclear. The CDR3 runs to 13 residues. Germline V lookup: CDR1 MNHNS, CDR2 SASEGT. The V gene lost 2 bases and the J gene lost 5 bases, with 9 bases spanning the gap. The CDR3 nucleotides read TGTGCCAGCAGTGAAATCTCAGGTACTGAAGCTTTCTTT. Its translation: CASSEISGTEAFF.

The chain combines TRBV5-4 with TRBJ1-2; a possible D gene is TRBD1 (5 bases). V lost 0 bases to trimming and J lost 6 bases, with 12 bases between them. The CDR3 covers 14 residues. Germline-derived CDR1 and CDR2 are SGHNT and YYREEE (reference sequence). In nucleotides, the CDR3 is TGTGCCAGCAGCTTGGTGGGAGGGGCCGATGGCTACACCTTC. Its translation is CASSLVGGADGYTF. The full variable domain, with the rest looked up from reference TRBV5-4 and TRBJ1-2, is ETGVTQSPTHLIKTRGQQVTLRCSSQSGHNTVSWYQQALGQGPQFIFQYYREEENGRGNFPPRFSGLQFPNYSSELNVNALELDDSALYLCASSLVGGADGYTFGSGTRLTVV.

V usage is TRBV9 and J usage is TRBJ2-7, with 7 bases aligning to TRBD1. Germline V CDR1 and CDR2: SGDLS, YYNGEE. J lost 3 bases, V lost 0 bases, and 3 bases had no gene match. The CDR3 sequence is 14 residues long. CDR3 sequence reads: CASSVAPGGYEQYF. The CDR3 DNA reads as TGTGCCAGCAGCGTAGCTCCAGGGGGCTACGAGCAGTACTTC.

The chain combines TRBV28 with TRBJ2-7; TRBD2 matches 11 bases. V lost 2 bases, J lost 6 bases, and 6 bases stayed unmatched. The CDR3 sequence is 15 residues long. The germline V gene has CDR1 MDHEN and CDR2 SYDVKM. The CDR3 loop is CASSLAGTSGREQYF. The CDR3 coding sequence is TGTGCCAGCAGTTTAGCGGGGACTAGCGGTCGCGAGCAGTACTTC.

The chain links TRBV28 to TRBJ2-7; a possible D gene is TRBD1 (6 bases). This CDR3 is 11 amino acids long. V was cut by 6 bases and J by 5 bases, with 8 bases left in between. Germline values: CDR1 MDHEN, CDR2 SYDVKM. This CDR3 reads CASRTGNEQYF. CDR3 bases: TGTGCCAGCAGGACAGGAAACGAGCAGTACTTC.

The chain combines TRBV5-1 with TRBJ1-5, with D maybe TRBD1 (6 bases). Germline CDR1 is SGHRS and CDR2 is YFSETQ. The CDR3 consists of 15 residues. V lost 0 bases, J lost 2 bases, and 9 bases lay in between. The DNA for the CDR3 is TGCGCCAGCAGCTTGGTGCCAGGGGGCAATCAGCCCCAGCATTTT. Translation gives CASSLVPGGNQPQHF.

The V and J genes are TRBV4-1 and TRBJ2-3, with D possibly TRBD2 on 6 matching bases. V lost 1 base and J 2 bases, leaving 13 bases between the germline ends. The CDR3 loop spans 16 amino acids. The germline V gene has CDR1 MGHRA and CDR2 YSYEKL. CDR3 bases: TGCGCCAGCAGCCAAGGGATAGCGGATTCCACAGATACGCAGTATTTT. This sequence encodes CASSQGIADSTDTQYF.

The chain recombines TRBV6-5 with TRBJ2-5, with 7 bases matching TRBD1. The V and J ends lost 5 bases and 2 bases, in that order; junction bases with no gene match: 2. This CDR3 region has 13 residues. CDR1 is MNHEY, CDR2 SVGAGI, per germline. The chain's CDR3 is CASSKQGQETQYF. The CDR3, as DNA: TGTGCCAGCAGTAAACAGGGGCAAGAGACCCAGTACTTC.